Following are 28 T cell receptor beta chains from one sample sequenced in a study of PD-1 and CTLA-4 blockade in melanoma. Profiled with immunoSEQ multiplex PCR; TCRdb holds only in-frame clones, not every one. The table lists fewer than 35,000 clones, roughly nine tenths of them singletons. Sequenced material: CD8+ T cells from peripheral blood, taken from a patient given anti-PD-1 treatment. Source of these receptors: a human donor with melanoma.

The V and J genes are TRBV4-1 and TRBJ2-7; possibly TRBD1 or TRBD2 for D (5 bases each). V shed 1 base and J shed 3 bases, with 13 bases lying between them. This CDR3 is built from 15 residues. The V gene's germline CDR1 is MGHRA and CDR2 YSYEKL. CDR3 loop: CASSQVPGPNYEQYF. The CDR3 nucleotides are TGCGCCAGCAGCCAAGTGCCGGGACCGAACTACGAGCAGTACTTC.

The chain recombines TRBV5-1 with TRBJ1-2, with 10 bases that match TRBD1. The germline gives CDR1 SGHRS, CDR2 YFSETQ. V lost 4 bases and J lost 4; bases outside the gene matches: 7. The CDR3 consists of 15 residues. DNA of the CDR3: TGCGCCAGCAGCCCGGGGACAGGGGCCTTCTATGGCTACACCTTC. The encoded protein is CASSPGTGAFYGYTF.

The rearrangement joins TRBV19 to TRBJ2-6; 8 bases line up with TRBD1. The trim removed 5 bases at V and 0 bases at J, leaving 6 bases unmatched. This CDR3 has 17 residues. In germline, CDR1 is LNHDA, CDR2 SQIVND (reference sequence). Here the CDR3 DNA reads TGTGCCAGTAGTCGGGACAGGTCCTACTCTGGGGCCAACGTCCTGACTTTC. Protein product: CASSRDRSYSGANVLTF. Using reference TRBV19 and TRBJ2-6 for the parts outside the CDR3, the full variable domain is DGGITQSPKYLFRKEGQNVTLSCEQNLNHDAMYWYRQDPGQGLRLIYYSQIVNDFQKGDIAEGYSVSREKKESFPLTVTSAQKNPTAFYLCASSRDRSYSGANVLTFGAGSRLTVL.

The rearrangement uses TRBV6-5 and TRBJ1-2, with D possibly TRBD1 on 5 matching bases. Germline loops: CDR1 MNHEY, CDR2 SVGAGI. Trimming pared 0 bases from V and 4 bases from J, leaving 6 bases between. The CDR3 spans 13 residues. The CDR3 nucleotides read TGTGCCAGCAGTTACTCGACAGTCTATGGCTACACCTTC. Translated: CASSYSTVYGYTF.

The chain couples TRBV6-1 to TRBJ1-5; 8 positions match TRBD1. The CDR3 contains 15 residues. CDR1 is MNHNS, CDR2 SASEGT, per germline. V trimming: 2 bases; J trimming: 1 base; junction bases outside the gene matches: 1. The CDR3 coding sequence is TGTGCCAGCAGTGAACAGGGGGCAAGCAATCAGCCCCAGCATTTT. Translated, it gives CASSEQGASNQPQHF.

The rearrangement links TRBV27 to TRBJ2-1, with D possibly being TRBD1 (5 bases). The CDR3 is made up of 15 amino acids. Trimming took off 6 bases at V and 5 bases at J, with 17 bases between the two ends. Germline V gene data show CDR1 as MNHEY and CDR2 as SMNVEV (reference sequence). The CDR3 is CASSPRTFPNNEQFF. The DNA for the CDR3 is TGTGCCAGCAGCCCCAGGACATTTCCCAACAATGAGCAGTTCTTC.

V gene TRBV29-1 combines with J gene TRBJ1-1, with a tentative D call TRBD1 (5 bases). Trimming took 7 bases from V and 1 from J, leaving 7 bases between them. Looked up from germline, CDR1 is SQVTM and CDR2 is ANQGSEA. The CDR3 totals 11 residues. The CDR3 spells CSGGENTEAFF. The CDR3, as DNA: TGCAGCGGAGGGGAGAACACTGAAGCTTTCTTT.

The chain employs TRBV6-5 and TRBJ1-2; 8 nucleotides match TRBD1. The J segment lost 6 bases and the V segment lost 3 bases, leaving 3 bases of the junction unmatched. The CDR3 has 13 amino acids. The germline V gene has CDR1 MNHEY and CDR2 SVGAGI. CDR3 nucleotides: TGTGCCAGCAGTTATACAGGGGGTGATGGCTACACCTTC. It translates to CASSYTGGDGYTF.

V usage is TRBV19 and J usage is TRBJ2-2; 7 bases align to TRBD1. CDR1 is LNHDA and CDR2 is SQIVND in the germline V gene (reference sequence). CDR3 size: 14 residues. Unmatched junction bases numbered 4, after V lost 3 bases and J lost 6 bases. DNA of the CDR3: TGTGCCAGTAGTATGGTCCAGGGGGCCGGGGAGCTGTTTTTT. Translation: CASSMVQGAGELFF. The whole variable domain, filled in from reference TRBV19 and TRBJ2-2, reads DGGITQSPKYLFRKEGQNVTLSCEQNLNHDAMYWYRQDPGQGLRLIYYSQIVNDFQKGDIAEGYSVSREKKESFPLTVTSAQKNPTAFYLCASSMVQGAGELFFGEGSRLTVL.

The chain links TRBV13 to TRBJ2-7; D is ambiguous. Trimming took off 4 bases at V and 3 bases at J, with 19 bases between the two ends. Germline V gene data show CDR1 as PRHDT and CDR2 as FYEKMQ (reference sequence). The CDR3 extends over 16 amino acids. As DNA, the CDR3 is TGTGCCAGCAGCTCCCAGGCCCCACAAATAGGCTACGAGCAGTACTTC. As protein: CASSSQAPQIGYEQYF. Complete variable domain (other parts from reference TRBV13 and TRBJ2-7): AAGVIQSPRHLIKEKRETATLKCYPIPRHDTVYWYQQGPGQDPQFLISFYEKMQSDKGSIPDRFSAQQFSDYHSELNMSSLELGDSALYFCASSSQAPQIGYEQYFGPGTRLTVT.

V gene TRBV5-1 combines with J gene TRBJ2-5; 12 bases fit TRBD2. Unmatched junction bases numbered 8, after V lost 4 bases and J lost 1 base. Germline V gives CDR1 SGHRS, CDR2 YFSETQ. The CDR3 runs 17 residues. The CDR3 DNA reads TGCGCCAGCAGCCCCACTGGACTAGCGGGGCCCCAAGAGACCCAGTACTTC. It encodes CASSPTGLAGPQETQYF.

The genes are TRBV4-1 and TRBJ1-3; no clear D. This CDR3 region has 11 residues. Per the germline V gene, CDR1 is MGHRA and CDR2 is YSYEKL. Deletions cut 3 bases from V and 4 bases from J, with 1 base between. CDR3 coding DNA: TGCGCCAGCAGCCAGGGAAACACCATATATTTT. It codes for CASSQGNTIYF.

Here the CDR3 DNA reads TGTGCCAGCAGTCCCTGGACGGATTCTAGAGTATTATACTTC. Its translation: CASSPWTDSRVLYF. This chain connects TRBV28 to TRBJ2-7; D unclear. The V end lost 5 bases, the J end lost 13 bases, and 24 bases lay between the germline ends. This CDR3 comprises 14 residues. Looked up from germline, CDR1 is MDHEN and CDR2 is SYDVKM.

There are a few counts of this clone. The rearrangement links TRBV29-1 to TRBJ1-3; D is unresolved. The CDR3 sequence is 16 residues long. The ends were cut back, 0 bases at V and 0 bases at J, with 12 bases in the middle. Germline CDR1 reads SQVTM; CDR2 reads ANQGSEA. CDR3 region: CSVEDNRASSGNTIYF. DNA for the CDR3: TGCAGCGTTGAAGATAATAGGGCGAGCTCTGGAAACACCATATATTTT. Full variable domain (outside the CDR3, taken from reference TRBV29-1 and TRBJ1-3): SAVISQKPSRDICQRGTSLTIQCQVDSQVTMMFWYRQQPGQSLTLIATANQGSEATYESGFVIDKFPISRPNLTFSTLTVSNMSPEDSSIYLCSVEDNRASSGNTIYFGEGSWLTVV.

The J gene is TRBJ2-7, the V gene TRBV28; either TRBD1 or TRBD2 may fit D (5 bases each). Trimming removed 5 bases at V and 6 bases at J, with 8 bases between. Germline V CDR1 and CDR2: MDHEN, SYDVKM. The CDR3 consists of 11 residues. The chain's CDR3 is CASSPGGEQYF. CDR3 nucleotides: TGTGCCAGCAGTCCTGGGGGCGAGCAGTACTTC.

The chain links TRBV30 to TRBJ2-3, with D perhaps TRBD2 (5 bases). There are 15 residues in the CDR3. Germline CDR1 and CDR2: GTSNPN and SVGIG (reference sequence). The V and J ends lost 0 bases and 0 bases respectively, with 10 bases between them. CDR3 sequence: CAWSVGSGSTDTQYF. CDR3 coding DNA: TGTGCCTGGAGTGTGGGAAGCGGAAGCACAGATACGCAGTATTTT.

The chain links TRBV29-1 to TRBJ2-4; D gene ambiguous. The CDR3 consists of 10 residues. Germline V lookup: CDR1 SQVTM, CDR2 ANQGSEA. V gave up 6 bases and J gave up 6 bases, with 6 bases separating them. CDR3 amino acids: CSVVRNIQYF. The CDR3 bases are TGCAGCGTCGTTAGAAACATTCAGTACTTC.

This chain links TRBV9 with TRBJ2-1, with TRBD1 matching 9 bases. The germline CDR1 and CDR2 sequences are SGDLS and YYNGEE. The CDR3 has 18 amino acids. With V trimmed by 2 bases and J by 3 bases, 12 bases remained unmatched. CDR3: CASSVPGGGTGLYNEQFF. For the CDR3, the DNA is TGTGCCAGCAGCGTCCCCGGTGGGGGGACAGGGCTCTACAATGAGCAGTTCTTC.

The chain links TRBV2 to TRBJ2-7, with 8 nucleotides matching TRBD1. The germline CDR1 and CDR2 sequences are SNHLY and FYNNEI. The CDR3 spans 14 residues. With V trimmed by 6 bases and J by 6 bases, 10 bases remained unmatched. The CDR3 region is CASSEWTGTGEQYF. CDR3 sequence (DNA): TGTGCCAGCAGCGAATGGACAGGGACCGGCGAGCAGTACTTC.

The V gene is TRBV9, the J gene TRBJ2-6; possible D gene TRBD2, 6 bases. The germline V gene has CDR1 SGDLS and CDR2 YYNGEE. This CDR3 has 18 residues. Between the trimmed V and J ends, which lost 3 bases and 0 bases, there was a span of 16 bases. The CDR3 coding sequence is TGTGCCAGCAGCGGGGCCGGGACTTCAAGCTCTGGGGCCAACGTCCTGACTTTC. Protein product: CASSGAGTSSSGANVLTF.

The genes are TRBV29-1 and TRBJ2-7; 7 bases fit TRBD1. Germline CDR1 is SQVTM and CDR2 is ANQGSEA. The CDR3 covers 13 residues. V trimming: 6 bases; J trimming: 3 bases; junction bases outside the gene matches: 8. CDR3 amino acids: CSVLPRDSYEQYF. The CDR3 coding sequence is TGCAGCGTACTCCCCCGGGACAGCTACGAGCAGTACTTC.

The rearrangement uses TRBV27 and TRBJ1-1; possibly TRBD1 for D (6 bases). CDR3 length equals 15 residues. Trimming removed 6 bases at V and 3 bases at J, with 17 bases between. From germline, CDR1 is MNHEY and CDR2 SMNVEV (reference sequence). The DNA for the CDR3 is TGTGCCAGCAGACAGGGAGGTAGGGCAGACACTGAAGCTTTCTTT. Translated: CASRQGGRADTEAFF.

This rearrangement joins TRBV29-1 to TRBJ2-7; the D gene is possibly TRBD1 (5 bases). From germline, CDR1 is SQVTM and CDR2 ANQGSEA. There are 14 residues in the CDR3. Trimming removed 4 bases at V and 5 bases at J, with 18 bases between. CDR3 DNA sequence: TGCAGCGTTGGGGTCTATGCCGCAGGGAACGAGCAGTACTTC. Its translation is CSVGVYAAGNEQYF.

The rearrangement joins TRBV6-6 to TRBJ1-1; D is undetermined. This CDR3 region has 11 residues. Germline V gene data show CDR1 as MNHNY and CDR2 as SVGAGI (reference sequence). V gave up 2 bases and J gave up 8 bases, with 6 bases separating them. This CDR3 reads CASSYGVEAFF. In DNA form, the CDR3 reads TGTGCCAGCAGTTACGGGGTGGAAGCTTTCTTT.

The rearrangement joins TRBV19 to TRBJ2-3; the D call may be TRBD1 or TRBD2 (5 bases each). The germline V and J ends were trimmed by 9 bases and 0 bases, with 13 bases remaining between them. The CDR3 sequence is 14 residues long. Germline CDR1 is LNHDA and CDR2 is SQIVND (reference sequence). CDR3: CASRDGPSTDTQYF. The CDR3 region has the DNA TGTGCCAGCCGGGACGGACCTAGCACAGATACGCAGTATTTT. Using reference TRBV19 and TRBJ2-3 for the parts outside the CDR3, the full variable domain is DGGITQSPKYLFRKEGQNVTLSCEQNLNHDAMYWYRQDPGQGLRLIYYSQIVNDFQKGDIAEGYSVSREKKESFPLTVTSAQKNPTAFYLCASRDGPSTDTQYFGPGTRLTVL.

The rearrangement links TRBV25-1 to TRBJ2-2, with 10 nucleotides matching TRBD2. CDR1 and CDR2 (germline): MGHDK, SYGVNS. This CDR3 contains 16 residues. The junction had 5 bases not matched to a gene; V was cut back by 1 base and J by 6 bases. CDR3 sequence reads: CASSESQRGGSGELFF. The CDR3 DNA reads as TGTGCCAGCAGTGAATCACAGCGGGGGGGCTCCGGGGAGCTGTTTTTT.

V usage is TRBV6-6 and J usage is TRBJ1-1, with 10 nucleotides matching TRBD1. V was clipped by 8 bases and J by 11 bases; unmatched bases: 11. The CDR3 spans 13 residues. The germline CDR1 and CDR2 sequences are MNHNY and SVGAGI (reference sequence). The CDR3 reads CASPPGQGTEAFF. CDR3 nucleotides: TGTGCCAGCCCGCCGGGACAGGGGACCGAGGCTTTCTTT.

V and J are TRBV3-1 (or the pseudogene TRBV3-2) and TRBJ2-1; 11 bases are shared with TRBD1. V shed 6 bases and J 4 bases; nucleotides not matched to a gene: 5. The CDR3 loop spans 15 amino acids. Germline loops: CDR1 LGHDT, CDR2 YNNKEL (reference sequence). The CDR3 protein is CASRLGTGGYNEQFF. The CDR3 region has the DNA TGTGCCAGCAGACTCGGGACAGGGGGATACAATGAGCAGTTCTTC.